These 20 T cell receptor beta chains were sequenced from one sample in a study of post-analysis software for immune sequencing data. The authors incorporated unique molecular identifiers into the TCR beta cDNA libraries. One entry per CDR3 protein results from TCRdb running MiXCR on the PCR reads. The data show 750,000 to 900,000 distinct CDR3 sequences, with around 42% seen just once and roughly 4.4% held by the top ten. These receptors' antigens are unknown. Findings of the study overall: The study found TRBV5-6, TRBV5-1 and TRBV20-1 among four to six TRBV segments more frequent in patients than controls.

Sequencing used blood. Source of these receptors: a girl aged 5-17 years with multiple sclerosis.

The CDR3 protein is CASTSTTYGYTF. The CDR3 DNA reads as TGTGCCAGCACCTCGACCACCTATGGCTACACCTTC. V usage is TRBV12-3 or TRBV12-4 and J usage is TRBJ1-2; D not certain. The CDR3 has 12 amino acids. Trimming removed 7 bases from V and 4 bases from J, with 10 bases in between.

This clonotype was counted between two and nine times. V and J are TRBV15 and TRBJ2-1; TRBD2 agrees at 10 bases. Germline assignment: CDR1 LNHNV and CDR2 YYDKDF (reference sequence). The CDR3 is 15 residues long. Germline trimming cut 3 bases from V and 3 bases from J; bases unmatched to any gene: 2. CDR3 DNA sequence: TGTGCCACCAGCAGTTCTAGCGGGGGCTACAATGAGCAGTTCTTC. As protein: CATSSSSGGYNEQFF.

V and J are TRBV12-3 or TRBV12-4 and TRBJ2-4; maybe TRBD2 (6 bases). Matching the DNA end better, TRBJ2-7 makes the J call doubtful. The CDR3 length is 14 residues. The CDR3 protein is CASSLWTTEYEQYF. CDR3 in DNA: TGTGCCAGCAGCCTCTGGACTACAGAGTACGAGCAGTACTTC.

This clonotype came up a few times. This chain uses TRBV12-3 or TRBV12-4 with TRBJ1-2, with D perhaps TRBD1 (5 bases). V was pared by 3 bases and J by 5 bases, with 10 bases between. The CDR3 has 13 residues. The CDR3 loop is CASSLTALYGYTF. CDR3 DNA: TGTGCCAGCAGTTTGACAGCATTGTATGGCTACACCTTC.

The rearrangement joins TRBV6-2 or TRBV6-3 to TRBJ2-1, with 9 bases lining up with TRBD1. The CDR3 is 16 residues long. The germline V gene encodes CDR1 MNHEY and CDR2 SVGEGT. The ends lost 6 bases at V and 5 bases at J; junction bases unmatched: 11. CDR3 amino acids: CASRRPGTGSHNEQFF. The DNA of the CDR3 is TGTGCCAGCAGACGACCCGGGACAGGGTCACACAATGAGCAGTTCTTC.

This clonotype has ten or more counts. The chain is built from TRBV28 and TRBJ2-7; D is tentatively TRBD1 or TRBD2 (6 bases each). Germline V gene data show CDR1 as MDHEN and CDR2 as SYDVKM. Trimming removed 6 bases from V and 4 bases from J, with 16 bases in between. This CDR3 region has 14 residues. The CDR3: CASSGPRGLYEQYF. CDR3 coding DNA: TGTGCCAGCAGCGGGCCACGGGGGCTTTACGAGCAGTACTTC. Full variable domain (missing parts from reference TRBV28 and TRBJ2-7): DVKVTQSSRYLVKRTGEKVFLECVQDMDHENMFWYRQDPGLGLRLIYFSYDVKMKEKGDIPEGYSVSREKKERFSLILESASTNQTSMYLCASSGPRGLYEQYFGPGTRLTVT.

This chain joins TRBV29-1 and TRBJ2-3; 10 bases agree with TRBD2. V dropped 6 bases and J dropped 2; count of bases not matched to a gene: 2. The CDR3 runs to 13 residues. Germline CDR1 and CDR2: SQVTM and ANQGSEA. CDR3 in DNA: TGCAGCGTCGGACTAGCGGACACAGATACGCAGTATTTT. This translates into CSVGLADTDTQYF.

J is TRBJ2-4 and V is TRBV13, with D tentatively TRBD1 or TRBD2 (6 bases each). The ends were cut back, 5 bases at V and 7 bases at J, with 15 bases in the middle. CDR3 length: 14 amino acids. Germline CDR1 is PRHDT and CDR2 is FYEKMQ (reference sequence). The CDR3 here is CASSTGGRDNIQYF. The CDR3 DNA reads TGTGCCAGCAGCACCGGGGGCCGGGACAACATTCAGTACTTC.

This clonotype was found a few times. The V call is TRBV24-1, the J call TRBJ2-2; no definite D call. The CDR3 has 14 amino acids. Germline lookup yields CDR1 KGHDR and CDR2 SFDVKD. V dropped 4 bases and J dropped 0 bases, with 5 bases sitting between them. The CDR3 coding sequence is TGTGCCACCAGTGAACTAACGAACACCGGGGAGCTGTTTTTT. Translating it yields CATSELTNTGELFF.

This chain uses TRBV19 with TRBJ2-1, with TRBD1 matching 10 bases. The CDR3 loop spans 16 amino acids. CDR1 LNHDA and CDR2 SQIVND come from the germline V gene (reference sequence). J lost 2 bases, V lost 7 bases, and 8 bases had no gene match. The CDR3 protein is CASNSGTGVAYNEQFF. CDR3 sequence (DNA): TGTGCCAGTAACTCCGGGACAGGGGTTGCCTACAATGAGCAGTTCTTC. Full variable domain (rest looked up from reference TRBV19 and TRBJ2-1): DGGITQSPKYLFRKEGQNVTLSCEQNLNHDAMYWYRQDPGQGLRLIYYSQIVNDFQKGDIAEGYSVSREKKESFPLTVTSAQKNPTAFYLCASNSGTGVAYNEQFFGPGTRLTVL.

This rearrangement joins TRBV15 to TRBJ2-4; 8 nucleotides agree with TRBD2. V lost 5 bases and J lost 3; bases outside the gene matches: 6. The CDR3 loop spans 15 amino acids. CDR1 is LNHNV, CDR2 YYDKDF, per germline (reference sequence). DNA for the CDR3: TGTGCCACCAGCGAACTAGCGGACTTCAAAAACATTCAGTACTTC. It specifies CATSELADFKNIQYF.

The gene calls are TRBV4-2 and TRBJ1-2; 12 bases map to TRBD1. V trimming: 0 bases; J trimming: 7 bases; junction bases outside the gene matches: 21. The CDR3 is made up of 21 amino acids. Germline V gene data show CDR1 as LGHNA and CDR2 as YNFKEQ. In DNA form, the CDR3 reads TGTGCCAGCAGCCAAGAACCTCTTCCCTGGGACAGGGGGCGCGATGGGTTTGGCTACACCTTC. Translated: CASSQEPLPWDRGRDGFGYTF.

This clonotype was counted only a few times. This CDR3 is CASLQAVSYNEQFF. DNA for the CDR3: TGTGCCAGCCTTCAGGCAGTCTCCTACAATGAGCAGTTCTTC. The J gene is TRBJ2-1, the V gene TRBV28; no firm D call. With 8 bases removed from V and 0 bases from J, the gap between germline ends came to 11 bases. CDR1 MDHEN and CDR2 SYDVKM come from the germline V gene. The CDR3 has 14 amino acids.

This clonotype showed up just a few times. V and J are TRBV27 and TRBJ2-4; D is unresolved. Trimming removed 5 bases from V and 13 bases from J, with 18 bases in between. Germline V gives CDR1 MNHEY, CDR2 SMNVEV (reference sequence). The CDR3 contains 13 residues. The CDR3 spells CASSPSDPLEQYF. The DNA of the CDR3 is TGTGCCAGCAGTCCGAGTGACCCTCTGGAGCAGTACTTC.

This clonotype was found once. CDR3 amino acids: CASSEGSTDTQYF. The CDR3 DNA follows: TGTGCCAGCAGTGAAGGGAGCACAGATACGCAGTATTTT. The V call is TRBV2, the J call TRBJ2-3; no reliable D call. Trimming pared 1 base from V and 0 bases from J, leaving 2 bases between. The germline CDR1 and CDR2 sequences are SNHLY and FYNNEI. The CDR3 has 13 residues.

The genes are TRBV3-1 and TRBJ2-5, with 7 bases that match TRBD1. V shed 3 bases and J 5 bases; nucleotides not matched to a gene: 9. The CDR3 has 15 amino acids. The germline V gene has CDR1 LGHDT and CDR2 YNNKEL (reference sequence). The CDR3 DNA is TGTGCCAGCAGCCAGAACCGACAGGGCTGGGAGACCCAGTACTTC. Translating it yields CASSQNRQGWETQYF.

The V call is TRBV12-3 or TRBV12-4, the J call TRBJ1-1; a weak D match, TRBD1 (6 bases). Trimming left V 0 bases short and J 7 bases short, with 15 bases between. The CDR3 is made up of 15 amino acids. The CDR3 is CASSLAGGLTYEAFF. CDR3 DNA sequence: TGTGCCAGCAGTTTAGCGGGGGGCCTCACCTATGAAGCTTTCTTT.

The V and J genes are TRBV5-1 and TRBJ2-1; D not certain. Germline CDR1 SGHRS, CDR2 YFSETQ. Between the trimmed V and J ends, which lost 3 bases and 0 bases, there was a span of 19 bases. This CDR3 is 18 amino acids long. The CDR3 DNA follows: TGCGCCAGCAGCTCCCCGGCGGACCCGGACGGCTCCTACAATGAGCAGTTCTTC. It translates to CASSSPADPDGSYNEQFF.

The chain employs TRBV5-1 and TRBJ2-1; 8 positions agree with TRBD1. Germline assignment: CDR1 SGHRS and CDR2 YFSETQ. The junction had 4 bases not matched to a gene; V was cut back by 3 bases and J by 5 bases. This CDR3 has 14 residues. CDR3 coding DNA: TGCGCCAGCAGCTCACTACAGGGGGACAATGAGCAGTTCTTC. Translated, it gives CASSSLQGDNEQFF.

The chain links TRBV12-3 or TRBV12-4 to TRBJ1-6; no clear D. V gave up 1 base and J gave up 0 bases, with 10 bases separating them. The CDR3 is made up of 17 amino acids. Written as DNA, the CDR3 is TGTGCCAGCAGTTTAGTAGCGGCAGGCTCCTATAATTCACCCCTCCACTTT. Amino acids: CASSLVAAGSYNSPLHF.